The text below deals with one T cell receptor (beta chain). No cognate antigen has been identified for it. No much larger clonotype is one base removed from it; base qualities were not supplied. Sample treatment or condition, as interpreted from the label and publication: live attenuated yellow fever vaccine strain. At every blood-draw timepoint, two biological replicates of bulk PBMCs were collected. PBMCs were isolated from peripheral blood using a standard Ficoll-Paque protocol. TriZol was used to extract RNA from bulk PBMCs, from CD4 and CD8 fractions, and from dextramer-positive and dextramer-negative fractions. For sequencing, an Illumina NovaSeq 6000 was employed. TCR cDNA was synthesized by 5'RACE template switching, through which a universal primer site and unique molecular identifiers were introduced. cDNA synthesis was primed from both the TCR alpha and TCR beta constant segments. Libraries were amplified in two PCR steps, with sample barcodes and sequencing adapters added in the second step. Sequencing of libraries was done on Illumina HiSeq 2500 (2x100 bp) or NovaSeq (2x150 bp). The authors' analysis ran thus. Demultiplexing of reads and collapsing into UMI consensus sequences were performed with MIGEC, and V(D)J alignment was carried out with MiXCR. Clonotypes responding to the vaccine were identified with edgeR on replicate PBMC samples, with the criteria of FDR below 0.01 and a log2 fold change above 5 up to day 15. Each bulk clonotype received a CD4 or CD8 identity based on whether the sequenced CD4 or CD8 repertoire contained that clonotype at higher abundance. Using fastp trimming at Q25 and MiXCR clonotype assembly, TCRdb reanalyzed the public sequencing data and kept in-frame beta chains. Records with the same CDR3 protein are collapsed into one entry carrying the most frequent genes and DNA. TCRdb's processing, not the study's, gives the V and J calls here. The sample table shows over 250,000 distinct CDR3 sequences, and over 4% are seen once. The ten largest clones represent roughly 25% of the sample.

The data were taken from a study of T cells after yellow fever vaccination (dated by TCRdb to between 2018 and 2021). Regarding the complete study: The SMART-Seq v4 Ultra Low Input RNA kit was used to prepare libraries from fractions with low cell numbers. Two healthy male donors, one aged 18 to 30 and one aged 30 to 40 years, were included in the cohort. Blood was collected at multiple timepoints before and after primary and secondary immunization, and bulk PBMC replicates and cell subsets were isolated. To follow T-cell clones before and after primary and booster YFV17D yellow fever vaccination, bulk TCR alpha and beta repertoires were sequenced over time. Beyond this particular receptor, the publication reports: Because only two donors were included in the study, the extent to which the findings can be generalized is limited. Computational filtering was needed because FACS-sorted repertoires could contain abundant contaminating clonotypes from the bulk population. Compared with the primary T-cell response, the secondary T-cell response was weaker but faster, peaking on day 5 rather than day 15. After the booster, most clones that had expanded after primary vaccination were detected again (around 95% of CD4 and around nine tenths of CD8), suggesting broad maintenance of memory. A small fraction of clonotypes appeared in both the CD4 and CD8 compartments, likely as a result of convergent recombination.

The CDR3 starts with the cysteine, ends with the phenylalanine, and has 17 residues. Only the CDR3 DNA stays, 51 bases, in frame from base 1. The trim is 0 bases for V and 2 bases for J, with a gap of 15 bases between the germline ends. Based on the germline V gene, the CDR1 and CDR2 sequences are SGHRS and YFSETQ. This sequence was found in a man between 18 and 35 years old who received the YFV17D yellow fever vaccine. This receptor chain uses TRBV5-1 and TRBJ2-4, with the D segment identity uncertain. Sequencing was performed on PBMCs, taken 5 days after the yellow fever booster vaccination. The bases are TGCGCCAGCAGCTTGGAAGGCGTCAGTCGATCCAAAAACATTCAGTACTTC. Translated, this is CASSLEGVSRSKNIQYF.